Listed here are 10 T cell receptor beta chains from one sample, sequenced in a study of blood T cell repertoires in COVID-19. Only in-frame clones appear in the TCRdb table, and some are missing; sequencing was by immunoSEQ multiplex PCR. The sample records 80,000 to 95,000 clones, around four fifths being singletons. The sequencing input was peripheral blood. These receptors all come from an elderly woman with active or convalescent COVID-19.

The V gene is TRBV28, the J gene TRBJ1-2; 9 bases map to TRBD1. Per the germline V gene, CDR1 is MDHEN and CDR2 is SYDVKM. The V segment lost 8 bases and the J segment 8 bases; nucleotides outside the gene matches: 12. CDR3 length equals 14 residues. CDR3 in amino acids: CASSRPDRGGGYTF. The CDR3 DNA follows: TGTGCCAGCTCCCGGCCGGACAGGGGAGGAGGCTACACCTTC.

The rearrangement joins TRBV7-6 to TRBJ2-7; no definite D call. The CDR3 is made up of 14 amino acids. Between the trimmed V and J ends, which lost 5 bases and 4 bases, there was a span of 15 bases. Germline CDR1 reads SGHVS; CDR2 reads FNYEAQ. CDR3 bases: TGTGCCAGCAGCCCGGTCGGCTCAGGTTACGAGCAGTACTTC. Protein sequence: CASSPVGSGYEQYF.

The gene calls are TRBV11-3 and TRBJ1-2; D not resolved. Germline lookup yields CDR1 SGHNT and CDR2 YENEEA. The V end lost 10 bases, the J end lost 7 bases, and 16 bases lay between the germline ends. This CDR3 has 12 residues. CDR3 sequence: CATSTGSGGYTF. As DNA, the CDR3 is TGTGCCACCTCCACGGGTTCCGGTGGCTACACCTTC.

The CDR3: CASSQVPGYGNTIYF. DNA for the CDR3: TGCGCCAGCAGCCAAGTACCGGGATATGGAAACACCATATATTTT. The chain combines TRBV4-1 with TRBJ1-3, with D unresolved. V lost 1 base and J 3 bases, leaving 10 bases between the germline ends. CDR3 length: 15 amino acids. Germline loops: CDR1 MGHRA, CDR2 YSYEKL.

The chain links TRBV6-5 to TRBJ2-7; the D gene is possibly TRBD1 (6 bases). CDR1 and CDR2 from the germline V gene are MNHEY and SVGAGI. The CDR3 sequence is 13 residues long. The V gene lost 2 bases and the J gene lost 3 bases, with 8 bases spanning the gap. CDR3 sequence (DNA): TGTGCCAGCAGTTACGTCAGGGGCTACGAGCAGTACTTC. Residues: CASSYVRGYEQYF.

With regard to this clone: An end of the junction does not agree with germline; a read error may underlie this. V is TRBV28 and J is TRBJ2-5; 10 positions match TRBD2. From germline, CDR1 is MDHEN and CDR2 SYDVKM. The CDR3 is 15 amino acids. CDR3 amino acids: CASSFQLAGEEIQYF. The CDR3 DNA follows: TGTGCCAGCAGTTTCCAGCTAGCGGGGGAAGAGATCCAGTACTTC.

V is TRBV14 and J is TRBJ1-1; D is uncertain. CDR1 and CDR2 from the germline V gene are SGHDN and FVKESK. Trimming took 0 bases from V and 1 from J, leaving 9 bases between them. There are 15 residues in the CDR3. Here the CDR3 DNA reads TGTGCCAGCAGCCAAGAGCCGGGTTGGAACACTGAAGCTTTCTTT. Encoded protein: CASSQEPGWNTEAFF.

The J gene is TRBJ2-1, the V gene TRBV7-3; 7 positions match TRBD2. Germline CDR1 is SGHTA and CDR2 is FQGTGA. With V trimmed by 5 bases and J by 0 bases, 10 bases remained unmatched. CDR3 length: 17 amino acids. In nucleotides, the CDR3 is TGTGCCAGCAGCCCAGGAGCAACGGGAGGCTCCTACAATGAGCAGTTCTTC. It encodes CASSPGATGGSYNEQFF.

This clone was found once. J is TRBJ2-2 and V is TRBV5-1, with D possibly TRBD2 on 5 matching bases. The V end was cut by 0 bases, the J end by 2 bases, with 8 bases between. Looked up from germline, CDR1 is SGHRS and CDR2 is YFSETQ. This CDR3 is 15 amino acids long. The CDR3 nucleotides read TGCGCCAGCAGCTTGGCTCTAGCCAACACCGGGGAGCTGTTTTTT. Amino acids: CASSLALANTGELFF.

This clone was counted a few times. Other DNA sequences in this sample translate to the same CDR3. The J gene is TRBJ1-3, the V gene TRBV6-5; D remains unclear. Per the germline V gene, CDR1 is MNHEY and CDR2 is SVGAGI. With 6 bases removed from V and 0 bases from J, the gap between germline ends came to 12 bases. The CDR3 runs to 15 residues. Here the CDR3 reads CASRSTEISGNTIYF. The CDR3 nucleotides read TGTGCCAGCAGGTCTACAGAAATCTCTGGAAACACCATATATTTT.